This T cell receptor beta chain originates from a study of blood T cell repertoires in COVID-19 (dated by TCRdb to about 2020). Looking at the study overall: The collaborator samples originated in the United States, Italy and Spain and spanned the acute and convalescent phases of COVID-19. The prospective study material was composed of cDNA or gDNA derived from T cells, B-cell-depleted T cells, or PBMCs. The dataset comprised deeply sampled blood TCRbeta repertoires from subjects exposed to, actively infected with, or recovered from COVID-19. The repertoires were made available in a free public database intended to serve as a resource for research on the immune response to SARS-CoV-2. Samples came from the ongoing ImmuneRACE study (first 160 participants) plus 1,254 subjects from 6 global collaborators. Sample metadata almost always included a de-identified subject ID, COVID-19 status, age in years and sex. Where available, HLA class I and class II types were obtained from metadata supplied by the sample provider rather than from assay-based typing.

The full study reports these points: Clinical and demographic metadata were provided uncurated, with the amount varying by source and participant.

The junction shows trimming of 3 bases on V and 16 bases on J, plus 16 bases between the germline ends. The CDR3 numbers 12 residues from cysteine through phenylalanine. Left in the record is the CDR3 DNA by itself, 36 bases read in frame from the first base. Per the germline V gene, SNHLY is the CDR1 and FYNNEI is the CDR2. Whole blood was collected in K2EDTA tubes by collaborating institutions according to the institutions' own protocols. Collaborator samples were shipped for TCRbeta analysis as frozen whole blood, isolated PBMCs, or DNA extracted from either sample type. TCRbeta CDR3 regions were amplified from genomic DNA by means of the immunoSEQ Assay, a bias-controlled multiplex PCR. Per the authors' processing: The number of nucleated cells in each sample was estimated from the amplification of reference gene primers within the assay. To quantify the absolute abundance of each unique TCRbeta CDR3 rearrangement, sequence reads were collapsed and filtered. Productive Simpson clonality was computed per sample as the square root of Simpson's diversity index over productive rearrangements. The immuneACCESS repertoire file appears here via TCRdb, limited to in-frame rearrangements. These files lack a portion of the clones; in checked studies, under half of the deficit traces to unresolved V genes, and the cause of the others is not known. That table furnishes V, J and clone size, whereas the DNA furnished D and trimming. The sample table contains approximately 210,000 clones; only one count was recorded for roughly four fifths of them. The leading ten clones occupy about 8% of the sample.

In regard to this clone: The specificity of this receptor is unknown. Nothing much larger sits one base from this clone, and base qualities are not available.

Material: peripheral blood. The chain employs TRBV2 and TRBJ2-1; the D gene is perhaps TRBD1, from 7 matching bases. This TCR derives from a woman between 50 and 59 years old with active or convalescent COVID-19. At the DNA level, the sequence is TGTGCCAGCAGTGAGGGGGGACAGCCCCCCTTCTTC. The translation is CASSEGGQPPFF.